The 11 T cell receptor beta chains presented below share a single source sample, sequenced in a study of shared clonotypes between healthy human individuals. The method was immunoSEQ multiplex PCR; TCRdb's version includes in-frame clones alone and lacks a portion of them. The sample has about 680,000 clones; around 72% are singletons. Sequenced material: memory CD4+ T cells sorted from blood. Subset here: CD45RA-negative fraction. The source of these receptors is a woman in her 30s in good health.

This clone has a handful of counts. The chain combines TRBV5-4 with TRBJ2-3; D uncertain. With 2 bases removed from V and 3 bases from J, the gap between germline ends came to 10 bases. This CDR3 has 14 residues. CDR1 SGHNT and CDR2 YYREEE come from the germline V gene (reference sequence). The CDR3 loop is CASSFRAATDTQYF. Here the CDR3 DNA reads TGTGCCAGCAGCTTTCGGGCGGCTACAGATACGCAGTATTTT. Using reference TRBV5-4 and TRBJ2-3 for the parts outside the CDR3, the full variable domain is ETGVTQSPTHLIKTRGQQVTLRCSSQSGHNTVSWYQQALGQGPQFIFQYYREEENGRGNFPPRFSGLQFPNYSSELNVNALELDDSALYLCASSFRAATDTQYFGPGTRLTVL.

CDR3 sequence reads: CASSGPSGSYEQYF. The DNA of the CDR3 is TGTGCCAGCAGTGGGCCGTCCGGATCCTACGAGCAGTACTTC. This chain connects TRBV2 to TRBJ2-7; D gene uncertain. V was cut by 4 bases and J by 1 base, with 11 bases left in between. CDR1 is SNHLY, CDR2 FYNNEI, per germline. The length of the CDR3 is 14 residues.

This clone was found a few times. J is TRBJ2-7 and V is TRBV4-1; TRBD2 might be the D (5 bases). V was clipped by 0 bases and J by 0 bases, with 12 bases between them. Germline CDR1 is MGHRA and CDR2 is YSYEKL. This CDR3 comprises 16 residues. The CDR3 region has the DNA TGCGCCAGCAGCCAAGAGAGCGGTAGCTTCTCCTACGAGCAGTACTTC. It yields the protein CASSQESGSFSYEQYF.

V is TRBV6-5 and J is TRBJ1-2; D may be TRBD1 (5 bases). Trimming shortened V by 2 bases and J by 4 bases, and 8 bases separated the two germline ends. This CDR3 contains 13 residues. Germline-derived CDR1 and CDR2 are MNHEY and SVGAGI. The CDR3 is CASSYAGTYGYTF. The CDR3 bases are TGTGCCAGCAGTTACGCAGGGACCTATGGCTACACCTTC.

This clone showed up just once. This chain connects TRBV11-1 to TRBJ2-1; D unresolved. The germline V gene encodes CDR1 SGHAT and CDR2 FQDESV (reference sequence). This CDR3 comprises 12 residues. V was pared by 5 bases and J by 4 bases, with 6 bases between. The CDR3 DNA reads TGTGCCAGCAGCCCAGAGTACAATGAGCAGTTCTTC. Amino acids: CASSPEYNEQFF.

This sequence joins TRBV4-1 and TRBJ1-1, with D uncertain. The CDR3 is 13 residues long. Trimming left V 1 base short and J 6 bases short, with 9 bases between. Germline values: CDR1 MGHRA, CDR2 YSYEKL. As DNA, the CDR3 is TGCGCCAGCAGCCAAGCCCCAACAGCTGAAGCTTTCTTT. Translating it yields CASSQAPTAEAFF.

The chain recombines TRBV7-8 with TRBJ1-1; unclear D gene. CDR3 length: 12 amino acids. Trimming cost V 5 bases and J 2 bases, with 6 bases left between them. Germline lookup yields CDR1 SGHVS and CDR2 FQNEAQ. CDR3 bases: TGTGCCAGCAGCAAGATAAACACTGAAGCTTTCTTT. As protein: CASSKINTEAFF.

The V call is TRBV29-1, the J call TRBJ2-7; TRBD1 agrees at 7 bases. V lost 6 bases, J lost 0 bases, and 8 bases stayed unmatched. The CDR3 length is 14 residues. The germline gives CDR1 SQVTM, CDR2 ANQGSEA. The CDR3 DNA reads as TGCAGCGTCCTAATACAGGGGAGCTCCTACGAGCAGTACTTC. Residues: CSVLIQGSSYEQYF.

As to this clone: This may come from a read error, since a much larger clone is one base off. This same CDR3 is encoded by further DNA sequences in the sample. V gene TRBV27 combines with J gene TRBJ1-5; 9 nucleotides agree with TRBD1. The CDR3 extends over 13 amino acids. Germline CDR1 is MNHEY and CDR2 is SMNVEV (reference sequence). The V segment lost 5 bases and the J segment 5 bases; nucleotides outside the gene matches: 1. This CDR3 is CASSRTGDQPQHF. DNA for the CDR3: TGTGCCAGCAGTCGGACAGGGGATCAGCCCCAGCATTTT.

The rearrangement joins TRBV11-2 to TRBJ2-7; D gene ambiguous. CDR1 SGHAT and CDR2 FQNNGV come from the germline V gene. Trimming took 5 bases from V and 0 from J, leaving 14 bases between them. CDR3 size: 15 residues. For the CDR3, the DNA is TGTGCCAGCAGCCCAGTGGCGGTAAGCTCCTACGAGCAGTACTTC. Translating it yields CASSPVAVSSYEQYF.

This chain uses TRBV5-4 with TRBJ1-2; a possible D gene is TRBD1 (6 bases). This CDR3 region has 14 residues. The V end lost 1 base, the J end lost 3 bases, and 10 bases lay between the germline ends. Germline lookup yields CDR1 SGHNT and CDR2 YYREEE (reference sequence). CDR3 loop: CASSLNRAYYGYTF. The CDR3, as DNA: TGTGCCAGCAGCTTGAACAGGGCCTACTATGGCTACACCTTC.